A selection of T cell receptor beta chains follows, all from one sample in a study of regulatory and conventional T cells in RAG deficiency. This table comes from immunoSEQ multiplex PCR, and its TCRdb copy is limited to in-frame clones, with some not included. The table records roughly 32,000 clones, around 91% of them present only once. The same data also contributed to another study, on regulatory T cells.

Sequencing was carried out using CD8+ T cells sorted from blood. The receptors stem from a human donor in good health. Both conserved end residues are part of each CDR3. The order of the fields is D gene, V gene, J gene, clone size, CDR3 protein, CDR3 DNA. The D gene is left open where the match is weak. Size is stated for part of the rows, as once, few or many counts, or as a class when the clone is expanded.

.	TRBV6-6	TRBJ1-3	.	CASSSQGSRRNTIYF	TGTGCCAGCAGTTCACAGGGTTCTCGTCGAAACACCATATATTTT
.	TRBV4-1	TRBJ2-7	once	CASSQTGQPYEQYF	TGCGCCAGCAGCCAAACGGGACAACCCTACGAGCAGTACTTC
.	TRBV5-1	TRBJ2-7	.	CASSAASSGPPYEQYF	TGCGCCAGCAGCGCTGCTTCCTCAGGGCCCCCCTACGAGCAGTACTTC
TRBD2	TRBV9	TRBJ2-1	once	CASSPYGLAGYNEQFF	TGTGCCAGCAGCCCCTACGGGCTAGCGGGCTACAATGAGCAGTTCTTC
.	TRBV18	TRBJ1-2	.	CASSPWAGTGYTF	TGTGCCAGCTCACCATGGGCAGGGACTGGCTACACCTTC
TRBD1	TRBV28	TRBJ1-1	.	CASSRQQGAWTEAFF	TGTGCCAGCAGCCGCCAACAGGGGGCCTGGACTGAAGCTTTCTTT
.	TRBV7-9	TRBJ1-2	once	CASSLVVGPPYGYTF	TGTGCCAGCAGCTTAGTGGTAGGACCACCCTATGGCTACACCTTC
.	TRBV13	TRBJ1-2	.	CASSFSGDGPGYTF	TGTGCCAGCAGCTTTTCAGGTGATGGTCCGGGCTACACCTTC
TRBD2	TRBV11-2	TRBJ2-3	.	CASRQDPRGGSTDTQYF	TGTGCCAGCAGGCAAGACCCCCGCGGGGGGAGCACAGATACGCAGTATTTT
TRBD1	TRBV25-1	TRBJ2-7	.	CASSGQGHPYEQYF	TGTGCCAGCAGTGGACAGGGGCATCCCTACGAGCAGTACTTC
.	TRBV4-1	TRBJ1-3	.	CASSQDSVIVSGNTIYF	TGCGCCAGCAGCCAAGATAGCGTAATAGTTTCTGGAAACACCATATATTTT
.	TRBV5-1	TRBJ2-3	.	CASSLQGEADTQYF	TGCGCCAGCAGCCTGCAGGGGGAGGCAGATACGCAGTATTTT
.	TRBV29-1	TRBJ1-1	once	CSVGWRGGTEAFF	TGCAGCGTGGGTTGGAGGGGTGGGACTGAAGCTTTCTTT
.	TRBV28	TRBJ1-1	once	CASVPLRGRLNTEAFF	TGTGCCAGCGTCCCACTGAGGGGCCGACTGAACACTGAAGCTTTCTTT
.	TRBV7-3	TRBJ2-6	.	CASMSGANVLTF	TGTGCCAGCATGAGTGGGGCCAACGTCCTGACTTTC
.	TRBV9	TRBJ2-3	.	CASSVDMGGDTQYF	TGTGCCAGCAGCGTAGATATGGGGGGAGATACGCAGTATTTT
.	TRBV29-1	TRBJ1-1	.	CSARNTEAFF	TGCAGCGCTAGGAACACTGAAGCTTTCTTT
TRBD1	TRBV5-3	TRBJ1-1	.	CARSSPGQMNTEAFF	TGTGCCAGAAGCTCTCCGGGACAGATGAACACTGAAGCTTTCTTT
TRBD1	TRBV6-1	TRBJ1-1	.	CASSDWTGGNTEAFF	TGTGCCAGCAGTGATTGGACAGGGGGGAACACTGAAGCTTTCTTT
TRBD1	TRBV27	TRBJ2-1	.	CASSLDSTGGTYNEQFF	TGTGCCAGCAGCTTGGATAGCACAGGGGGCACCTACAATGAGCAGTTCTTC
TRBD1	TRBV5-1	TRBJ2-2	.	CASSLLQGLGTGELFF	TGCGCCAGCAGCTTACTACAGGGGTTAGGCACCGGGGAGCTGTTTTTT
.	TRBV6-1	TRBJ1-1	.	CASSLYFGDTEAFF	TGTGCCAGCAGCCTTTATTTTGGGGACACTGAAGCTTTCTTT
TRBD1	TRBV27	TRBJ1-6	.	CASSSGGLNSPLHF	TGTGCCAGCAGTTCAGGGGGCCTTAATTCACCCCTCCACTTT
.	TRBV7-8	TRBJ1-1	once	CASSLAPGTAYGEAFF	TGTGCCAGCAGCTTGGCCCCCGGGACGGCCTATGGAGAAGCTTTCTTT
.	TRBV11-3	TRBJ2-2	.	CASSFFSGTGELFF	TGTGCCAGCAGCTTCTTTTCGGGAACCGGGGAGCTGTTTTTT
.	TRBV6-5	TRBJ2-7	.	CASSDAREQYF	TGTGCCAGCAGTGACGCTCGGGAGCAGTACTTC
TRBD1	TRBV5-8	TRBJ1-2	once	CASRPTTDRANYGYTF	TGTGCCAGCAGGCCGACAACGGACAGGGCGAACTATGGCTACACCTTC
.	TRBV30	TRBJ1-2	.	CAWCPPSSGYGYTF	TGTGCCTGGTGCCCCCCTAGTTCAGGGTATGGCTACACCTTC
.	TRBV7-8	TRBJ2-6	.	CASSPRQDYSGANVLTF	TGTGCCAGCAGCCCCAGACAAGATTACTCTGGGGCCAACGTCCTGACTTTC
.	TRBV27	TRBJ2-5	.	CASSHLGPETQYF	TGTGCCAGCAGCCATTTGGGCCCAGAGACCCAGTACTTC
TRBD1	TRBV6-1	TRBJ1-1	.	CASSGDRMNTEAFF	TGTGCCAGCAGTGGGGACAGAATGAACACTGAAGCTTTCTTT
TRBD2	TRBV7-8	TRBJ2-3	.	CASSLMGLAISTHTQYF	TGTGCCAGCAGCTTAATGGGACTAGCGATAAGTACGCATACGCAGTATTTT
.	TRBV15	TRBJ2-5	.	CATSRGGETQYF	TGTGCCACCAGCAGAGGAGGGGAGACCCAGTACTTC
.	TRBV15	TRBJ1-2	.	CATSRPKRCGKTYGYTF	TGTGCCACCAGCCGCCCTAAACGGTGTGGAAAGACCTATGGCTACACCTTC
.	TRBV2	TRBJ1-3	.	CASRGHFHTIYF	TGTGCCAGCAGGGGCCACTTCCACACCATATATTTT
.	TRBV30	TRBJ1-5	.	CAWNLAPGPQHF	TGTGCCTGGAATCTGGCCCCGGGGCCCCAGCATTTT
.	TRBV6-4	TRBJ2-7	.	CASSDYKQGGYEQYF	TGTGCCAGCAGTGACTATAAACAGGGGGGGTACGAGCAGTACTTC
.	TRBV4-2	TRBJ2-7	.	CASSREPRGAYEQYF	TGTGCCAGCAGCCGAGAACCGAGGGGGGCCTACGAGCAGTACTTC
.	TRBV2	TRBJ1-2	.	CAGSEAVSYTYGYTF	TGTGCCGGCAGTGAAGCCGTCAGTTATACCTATGGCTACACCTTC
TRBD2	TRBV7-3	TRBJ2-3	.	CASSLGLRGDRDTQYF	TGTGCCAGCAGCTTAGGGTTGCGGGGGGACCGAGATACGCAGTATTTT
TRBD2	TRBV28	TRBJ2-3	once	CASSVTRAGGGTDTQYF	TGTGCCAGCAGTGTAACCCGAGCGGGAGGGGGGACAGATACGCAGTATTTT
.	TRBV30	TRBJ1-1	.	CAWKGRGLRNTEAFF	TGTGCCTGGAAAGGCAGGGGATTAAGGAACACTGAAGCTTTCTTT
.	TRBV2	TRBJ1-4	.	CASSKRQAATNEKLFF	TGTGCCAGCAGTAAAAGACAGGCCGCAACTAATGAAAAACTGTTTTTT
.	TRBV7-2	TRBJ2-7	.	CASSLINGGGQGDYEQYF	TGTGCCAGCAGCTTAATTAATGGCGGCGGGCAAGGGGACTACGAGCAGTACTTC
.	TRBV5-4	TRBJ1-2	.	CASSLGVDGYTF	TGTGCCAGCAGCTTGGGGGTGGATGGCTACACCTTC
TRBD1	TRBV9	TRBJ1-2	.	CASSPQGVDYGYTF	TGTGCCAGCAGCCCCCAGGGGGTAGACTATGGCTACACCTTC
.	TRBV5-1	TRBJ2-7	.	CASSPGRSYEQYF	TGTGCCAGCAGTCCGGGCCGTTCCTACGAGCAGTACTTC
.	TRBV7-2	TRBJ2-2	.	CASSLEESGANTGELFF	TGTGCCAGCAGCTTAGAAGAGAGCGGAGCGAACACCGGGGAGCTGTTTTTT
.	TRBV19	TRBJ2-7	few	CASSLTAATYEQYF	TGTGCCAGTAGTTTAACGGCAGCGACCTACGAGCAGTACTTC
TRBD1	TRBV7-9	TRBJ2-1	.	CASSGTGGTGQFF	TGTGCCAGCAGCGGGACAGGGGGCACAGGGCAGTTCTTC
TRBD2	TRBV7-3	TRBJ2-7	.	CASSYRLAGAGYEQYF	TGTGCCAGCAGCTACCGACTAGCGGGAGCGGGCTACGAGCAGTACTTC